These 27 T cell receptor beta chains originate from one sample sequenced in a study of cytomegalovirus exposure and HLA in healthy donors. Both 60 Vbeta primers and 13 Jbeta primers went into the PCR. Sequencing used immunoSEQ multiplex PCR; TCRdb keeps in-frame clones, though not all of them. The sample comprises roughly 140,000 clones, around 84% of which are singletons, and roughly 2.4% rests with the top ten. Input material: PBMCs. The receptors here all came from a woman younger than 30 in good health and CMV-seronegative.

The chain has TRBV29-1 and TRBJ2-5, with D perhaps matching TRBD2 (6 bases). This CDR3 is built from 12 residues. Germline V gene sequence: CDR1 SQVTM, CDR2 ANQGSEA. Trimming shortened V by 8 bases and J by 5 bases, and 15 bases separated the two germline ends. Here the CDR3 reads CSSKGGGETQYF. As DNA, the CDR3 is TGCAGCTCCAAGGGAGGCGGGGAGACCCAGTACTTC.

The CDR3 region has the DNA TGCGCCAGCAGTGAGGTGGGACTAGCGGGAGGGAACACCGGGGAGCTGTTTTTT. This sequence encodes CASSEVGLAGGNTGELFF. The chain carries TRBV10-2 and TRBJ2-2; 15 nucleotides agree with TRBD2. V trimming: 2 bases; J trimming: 1 base; junction bases outside the gene matches: 2. The length of the CDR3 is 18 residues. Germline V gene lookup returns CDR1 WSHSY and CDR2 SAAADI.

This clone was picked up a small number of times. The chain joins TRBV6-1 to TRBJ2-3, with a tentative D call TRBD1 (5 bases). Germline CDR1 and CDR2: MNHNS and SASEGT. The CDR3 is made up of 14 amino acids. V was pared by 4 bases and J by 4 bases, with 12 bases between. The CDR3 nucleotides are TGTGCCAGCAGTGTAGGTCAGGGTCCAGATACGCAGTATTTT. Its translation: CASSVGQGPDTQYF.

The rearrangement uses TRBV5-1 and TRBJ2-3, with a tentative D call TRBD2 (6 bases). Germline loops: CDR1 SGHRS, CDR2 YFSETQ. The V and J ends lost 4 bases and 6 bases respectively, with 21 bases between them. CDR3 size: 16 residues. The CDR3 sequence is CASSRRRDSGEDTQYF. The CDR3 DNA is TGCGCCAGCAGCCGCCGCCGGGACTCGGGGGAGGATACGCAGTATTTT.

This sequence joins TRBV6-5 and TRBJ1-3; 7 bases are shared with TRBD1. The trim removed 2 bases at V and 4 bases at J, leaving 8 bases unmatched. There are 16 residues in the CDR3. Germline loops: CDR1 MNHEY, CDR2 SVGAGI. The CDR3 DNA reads TGTGCCAGCAGTTACACCCCCCAGGGGGAAGGAAACACCATATATTTT. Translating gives CASSYTPQGEGNTIYF.

CDR3 coding DNA: TGTGCCAGCAAACCCAGGGATGGAGATACGCAGTATTTT. It is translated as CASKPRDGDTQYF. The chain uses TRBV6-5 and TRBJ2-3, with D perhaps matching TRBD1 (5 bases). Germline V gene sequence: CDR1 MNHEY, CDR2 SVGAGI. Trimming took off 7 bases at V and 5 bases at J, with 13 bases between the two ends. This CDR3 spans 13 amino acids.

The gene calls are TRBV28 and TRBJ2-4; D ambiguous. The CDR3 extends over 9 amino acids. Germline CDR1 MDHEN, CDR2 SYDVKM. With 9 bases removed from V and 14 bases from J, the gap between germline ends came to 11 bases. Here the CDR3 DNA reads TGTGCCAGTCATAAACAGAAGTACTTC. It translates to CASHKQKYF.

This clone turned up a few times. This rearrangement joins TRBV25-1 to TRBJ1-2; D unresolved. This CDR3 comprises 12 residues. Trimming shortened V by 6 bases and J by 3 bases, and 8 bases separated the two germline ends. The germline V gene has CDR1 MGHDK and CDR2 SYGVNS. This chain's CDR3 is CASREVDYGYTF. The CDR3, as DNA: TGTGCCAGCAGGGAGGTAGACTATGGCTACACCTTC.

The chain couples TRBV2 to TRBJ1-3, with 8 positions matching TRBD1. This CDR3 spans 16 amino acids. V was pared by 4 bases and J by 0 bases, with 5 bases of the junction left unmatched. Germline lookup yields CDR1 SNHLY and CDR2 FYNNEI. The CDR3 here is CASSGQGANSGNTIYF. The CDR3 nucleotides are TGTGCCAGCAGTGGGCAGGGGGCCAACTCTGGAAACACCATATATTTT.

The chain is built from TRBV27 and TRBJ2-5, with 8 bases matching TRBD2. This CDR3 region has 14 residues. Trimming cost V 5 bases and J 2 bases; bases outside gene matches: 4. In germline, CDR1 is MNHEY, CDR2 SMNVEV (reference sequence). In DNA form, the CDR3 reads TGTGCCAGCAGTACCATAGCGGGACAAGAGACCCAGTACTTC. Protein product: CASSTIAGQETQYF.

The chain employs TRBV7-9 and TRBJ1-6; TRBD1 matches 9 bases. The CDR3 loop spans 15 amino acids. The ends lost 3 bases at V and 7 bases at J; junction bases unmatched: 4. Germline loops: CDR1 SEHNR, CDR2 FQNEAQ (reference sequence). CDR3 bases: TGTGCCAGCAGCTTTACCGGGACAGGGAATTCACCCCTCCACTTT. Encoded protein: CASSFTGTGNSPLHF.

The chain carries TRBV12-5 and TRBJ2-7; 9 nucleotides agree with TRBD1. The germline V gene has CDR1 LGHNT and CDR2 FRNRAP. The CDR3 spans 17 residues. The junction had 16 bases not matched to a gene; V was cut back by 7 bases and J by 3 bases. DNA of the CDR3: TGTGCTAGTGTAACACAGGGGGCGGTTAATCGCGGCTACGAGCAGTACTTC. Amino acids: CASVTQGAVNRGYEQYF.

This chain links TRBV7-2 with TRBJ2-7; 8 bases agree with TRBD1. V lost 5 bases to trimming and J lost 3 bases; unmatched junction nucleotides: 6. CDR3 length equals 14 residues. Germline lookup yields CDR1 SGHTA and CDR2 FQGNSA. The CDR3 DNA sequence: TGTGCCAGCAGCCTCGGACAGGGCCTCTACGAGCAGTACTTC. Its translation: CASSLGQGLYEQYF. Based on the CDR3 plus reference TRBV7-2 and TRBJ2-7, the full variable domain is GAGVSQSPSNKVTEKGKDVELRCDPISGHTALYWYRQSLGQGLEFLIYFQGNSAPDKSGLPSDRFSAERTGGSVSTLTIQRTQQEDSAVYLCASSLGQGLYEQYFGPGTRLTVT.

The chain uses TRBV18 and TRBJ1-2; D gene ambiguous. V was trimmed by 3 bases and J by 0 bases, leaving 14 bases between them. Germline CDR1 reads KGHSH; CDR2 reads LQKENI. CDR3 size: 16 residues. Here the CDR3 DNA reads TGTGCCAGCTCACCCACTGCTAATAGTCCTAACTATGGCTACACCTTC. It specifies CASSPTANSPNYGYTF.

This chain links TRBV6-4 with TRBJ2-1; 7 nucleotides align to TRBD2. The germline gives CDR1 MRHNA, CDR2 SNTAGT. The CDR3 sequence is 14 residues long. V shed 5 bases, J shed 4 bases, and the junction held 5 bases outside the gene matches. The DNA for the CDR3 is TGTGCCAGCAGTAAACTAGCGCAGTACAATGAGCAGTTCTTC. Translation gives CASSKLAQYNEQFF.

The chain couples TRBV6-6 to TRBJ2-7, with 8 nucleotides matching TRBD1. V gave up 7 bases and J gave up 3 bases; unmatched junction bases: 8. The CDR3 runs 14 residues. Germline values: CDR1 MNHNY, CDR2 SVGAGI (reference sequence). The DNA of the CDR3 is TGTGCCAGCATTCGCGGACAGGGTATCTACGAGCAGTACTTC. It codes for CASIRGQGIYEQYF.

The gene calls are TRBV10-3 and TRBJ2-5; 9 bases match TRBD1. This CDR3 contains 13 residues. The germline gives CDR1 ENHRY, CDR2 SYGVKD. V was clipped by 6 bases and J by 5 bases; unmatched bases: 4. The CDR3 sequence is CAISRTGEETQYF. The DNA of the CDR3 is TGTGCCATCAGCCGGACAGGGGAGGAGACCCAGTACTTC.

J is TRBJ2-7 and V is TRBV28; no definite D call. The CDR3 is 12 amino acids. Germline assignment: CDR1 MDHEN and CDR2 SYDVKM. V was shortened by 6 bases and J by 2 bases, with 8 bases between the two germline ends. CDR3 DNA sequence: TGTGCCAGCAGAACTTCCACCTACGAGCAGTACTTC. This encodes CASRTSTYEQYF.

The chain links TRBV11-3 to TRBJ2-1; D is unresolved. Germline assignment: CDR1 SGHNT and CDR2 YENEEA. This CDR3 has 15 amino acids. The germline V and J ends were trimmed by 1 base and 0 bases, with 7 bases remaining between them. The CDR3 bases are TGTGCCAGCAGCTTAGGAGCTAGCTCCTACAATGAGCAGTTCTTC. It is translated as CASSLGASSYNEQFF.

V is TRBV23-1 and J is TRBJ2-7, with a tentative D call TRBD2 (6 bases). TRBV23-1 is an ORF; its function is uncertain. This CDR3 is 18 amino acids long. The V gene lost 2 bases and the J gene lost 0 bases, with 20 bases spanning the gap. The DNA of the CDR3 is TGCGCCAGCAGTCAAAACCGGGGAGGACCGTTGAGCTCCTACGAGCAGTACTTC. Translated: CASSQNRGGPLSSYEQYF.

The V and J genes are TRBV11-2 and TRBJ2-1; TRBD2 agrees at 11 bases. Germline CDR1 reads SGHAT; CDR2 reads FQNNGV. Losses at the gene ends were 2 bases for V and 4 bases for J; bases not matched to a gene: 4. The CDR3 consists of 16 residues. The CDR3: CASSLIAGGVYNEQFF. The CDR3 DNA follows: TGTGCCAGCAGCTTAATAGCGGGAGGGGTATACAATGAGCAGTTCTTC.

The chain's CDR3 is CASSYSREPGNTIYF. The CDR3 bases are TGTGCCAGCAGTTACTCGAGAGAGCCTGGAAACACCATATATTTT. The chain links TRBV6-5 to TRBJ1-3, with D uncertain. Germline assignment: CDR1 MNHEY and CDR2 SVGAGI. CDR3 length: 15 residues. With 0 bases removed from V and 2 bases from J, the gap between germline ends came to 8 bases.

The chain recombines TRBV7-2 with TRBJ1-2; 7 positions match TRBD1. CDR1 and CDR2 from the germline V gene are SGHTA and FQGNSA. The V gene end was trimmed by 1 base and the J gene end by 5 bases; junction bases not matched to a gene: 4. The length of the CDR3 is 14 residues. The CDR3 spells CASSLGPTGYGYTF. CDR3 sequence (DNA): TGTGCCAGCAGCTTAGGTCCGACAGGGTATGGCTACACCTTC.

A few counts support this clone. The CDR3 region has the DNA TGTGCCAGCAGCTTAATGGGCAGGGGTCTTGGGGAGACCCAGTACTTC. It translates to CASSLMGRGLGETQYF. J is TRBJ2-5 and V is TRBV7-8; possible D gene TRBD1, 6 bases. Trimming removed 2 bases from V and 5 bases from J, with 18 bases in between. Germline V CDR1 and CDR2: SGHVS, FQNEAQ. This CDR3 has 16 amino acids.

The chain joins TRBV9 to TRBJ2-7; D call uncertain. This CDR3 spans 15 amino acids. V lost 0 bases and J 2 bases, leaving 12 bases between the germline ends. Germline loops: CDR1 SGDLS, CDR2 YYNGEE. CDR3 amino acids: CASSVAGGTTYEQYF. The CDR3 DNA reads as TGTGCCAGCAGCGTAGCTGGCGGAACCACCTACGAGCAGTACTTC.

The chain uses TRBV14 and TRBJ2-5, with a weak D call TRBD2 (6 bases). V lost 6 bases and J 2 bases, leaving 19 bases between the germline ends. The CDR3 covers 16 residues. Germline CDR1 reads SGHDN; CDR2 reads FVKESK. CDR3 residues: CASSRRQWAGQETQYF. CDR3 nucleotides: TGTGCCAGCAGTCGCCGTCAATGGGCGGGGCAAGAGACCCAGTACTTC.

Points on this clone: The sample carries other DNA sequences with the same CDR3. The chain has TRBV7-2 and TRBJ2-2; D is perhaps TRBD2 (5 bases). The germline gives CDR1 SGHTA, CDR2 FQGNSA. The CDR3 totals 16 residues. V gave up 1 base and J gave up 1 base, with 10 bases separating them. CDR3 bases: TGTGCCAGCAGCTTAGGGCCAGGAGGGAACACCGGGGAGCTGTTTTTT. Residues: CASSLGPGGNTGELFF.